Listed below are T cell receptor beta chains from one sample, sequenced in a study of blood T cells in healthy people across ages. Via MiXCR, TCRdb re-called the 5' RACE reads, giving one row per CDR3 protein. The sample records 1.6 million or so distinct CDR3 sequences, about 35% being singletons. The sequencing input was blood. The receptors were gathered from a woman younger than 45 in good health. Each CDR3 is given without its conserved first and last residue. D genes are given only for firm matches.

v_call,d_call,cdr3_aa
TRBV3-1,.,ASSLALPSTDTQY
TRBV4-1,.,ASSQDRGPSLTQH
TRBV5-1,TRBD1,ASSLDPRTGRGNTIY
TRBV28,TRBD2,ASFPGYGTSSHNEQF
TRBV7-9,TRBD1,ASSLAQGDRNEQF
TRBV10-3,.,AISEAFGEGAHEQY
TRBV6-1,.,ASSEANGSSYNSPLH
TRBV6-1,.,ASSDLGTVPGYNEQF
TRBV7-9,.,ASSLGYISSSGANVLT
TRBV20-1,TRBD1,SARLPGQTYNEQF
TRBV20-1,.,SARVESGPQPQH
TRBV6-2/TRBV6-3,.,ASTHRRVLGNEQF
TRBV20-1,.,SARVAGSTETQY
TRBV5-6,.,ASSLVPPSGANVLT
TRBV6-7,.,ASSYGRVCTDTQY
TRBV3-1,.,ASSLLARDNEQY
TRBV20-1,TRBD1,SARVGTGSYNEQF
TRBV5-1,.,ASSLKDYDTYNEQF
TRBV5-5,.,ASSFRRDPYEQY
TRBV15,.,ATSRDPVGGGTNYGYT
TRBV3-1,.,ASSQDGENTQY